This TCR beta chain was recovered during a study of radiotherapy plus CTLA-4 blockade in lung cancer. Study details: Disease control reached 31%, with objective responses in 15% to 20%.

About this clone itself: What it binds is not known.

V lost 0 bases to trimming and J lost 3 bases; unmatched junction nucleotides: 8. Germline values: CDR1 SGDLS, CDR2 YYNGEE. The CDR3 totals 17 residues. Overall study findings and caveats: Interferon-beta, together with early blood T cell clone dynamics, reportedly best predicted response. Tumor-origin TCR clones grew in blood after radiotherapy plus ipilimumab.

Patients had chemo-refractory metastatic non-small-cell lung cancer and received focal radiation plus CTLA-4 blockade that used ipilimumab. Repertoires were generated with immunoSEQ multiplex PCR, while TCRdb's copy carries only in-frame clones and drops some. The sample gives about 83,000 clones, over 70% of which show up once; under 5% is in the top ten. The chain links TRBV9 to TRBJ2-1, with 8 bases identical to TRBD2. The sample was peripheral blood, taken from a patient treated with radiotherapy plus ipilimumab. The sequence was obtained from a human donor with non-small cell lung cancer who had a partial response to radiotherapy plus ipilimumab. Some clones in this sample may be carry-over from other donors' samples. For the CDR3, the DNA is TGTGCCAGCAGCGTAGCTCCGGCCGGGGGGGGCTACAATGAGCAGTTCTTC. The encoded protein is CASSVAPAGGGYNEQFF. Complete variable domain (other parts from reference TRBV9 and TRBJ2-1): DSGVTQTPKHLITATGQRVTLRCSPRSGDLSVYWYQQSLDQGLQFLIQYYNGEERAKGNILERFSAQQFPDLHSELNLSSLELGDSALYFCASSVAPAGGGYNEQFFGPGTRLTVL.